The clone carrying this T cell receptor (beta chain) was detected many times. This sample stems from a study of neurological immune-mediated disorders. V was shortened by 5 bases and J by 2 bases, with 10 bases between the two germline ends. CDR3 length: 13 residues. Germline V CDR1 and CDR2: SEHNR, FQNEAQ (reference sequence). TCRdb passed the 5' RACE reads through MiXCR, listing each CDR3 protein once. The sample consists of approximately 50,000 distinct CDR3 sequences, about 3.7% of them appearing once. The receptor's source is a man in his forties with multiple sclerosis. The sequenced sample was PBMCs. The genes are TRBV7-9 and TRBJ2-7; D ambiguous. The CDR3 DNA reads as TGTGCCAGCAGCCGGGCAGCCGCCTACGAGCAGTACTTC. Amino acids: CASSRAAAYEQYF.